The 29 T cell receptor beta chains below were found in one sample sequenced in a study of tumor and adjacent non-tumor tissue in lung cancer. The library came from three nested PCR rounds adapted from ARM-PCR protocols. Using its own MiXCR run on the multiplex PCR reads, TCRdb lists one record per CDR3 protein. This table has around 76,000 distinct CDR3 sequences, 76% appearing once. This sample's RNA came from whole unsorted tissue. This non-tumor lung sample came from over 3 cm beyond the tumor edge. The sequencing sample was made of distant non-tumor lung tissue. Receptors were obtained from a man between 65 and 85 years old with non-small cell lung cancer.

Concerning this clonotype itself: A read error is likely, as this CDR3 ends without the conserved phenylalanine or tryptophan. This chain's CDR3 is CACSYGPLQFL. For the CDR3, the DNA is TGTGCCTGCAGTTACGGGCCGCTTCAGTTCTTA. The chain couples TRBV6-2 or TRBV6-3 to TRBJ2-1; no reliable D call. The CDR3 contains 11 residues. Germline V CDR1 and CDR2: MNHEY, SVGEGT.

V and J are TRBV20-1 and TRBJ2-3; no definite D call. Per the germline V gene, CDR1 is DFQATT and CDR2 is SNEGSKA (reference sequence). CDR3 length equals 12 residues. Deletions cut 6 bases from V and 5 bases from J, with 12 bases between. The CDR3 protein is CSAGLIVDTQYF. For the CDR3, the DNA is TGCAGTGCCGGGCTGATAGTAGATACGCAGTATTTT.

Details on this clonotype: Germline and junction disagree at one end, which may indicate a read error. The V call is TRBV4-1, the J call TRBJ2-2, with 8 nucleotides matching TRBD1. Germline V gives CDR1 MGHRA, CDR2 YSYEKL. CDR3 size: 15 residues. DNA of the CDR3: TGCGCCAGCAGCCTCGGACAGGGAGAGACCGGGGAGATGTTTTTT. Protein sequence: CASSLGQGETGEMFF.

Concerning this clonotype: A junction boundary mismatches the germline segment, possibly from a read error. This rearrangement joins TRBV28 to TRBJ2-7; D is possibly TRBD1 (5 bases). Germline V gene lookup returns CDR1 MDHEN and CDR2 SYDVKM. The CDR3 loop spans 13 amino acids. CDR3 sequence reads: CANSPTVAYEQYF. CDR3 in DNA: TGTGCCAACAGTCCGACAGTGGCCTACGAGCAGTACTTC.

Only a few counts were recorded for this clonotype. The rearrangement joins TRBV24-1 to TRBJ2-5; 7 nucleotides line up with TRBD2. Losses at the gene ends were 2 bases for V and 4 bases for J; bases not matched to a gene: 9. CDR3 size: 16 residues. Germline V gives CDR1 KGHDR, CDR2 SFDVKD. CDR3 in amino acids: CATSDWGGVRRETQYF. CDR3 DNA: TGTGCCACCAGTGATTGGGGGGGAGTGAGAAGAGAGACCCAGTACTTC.

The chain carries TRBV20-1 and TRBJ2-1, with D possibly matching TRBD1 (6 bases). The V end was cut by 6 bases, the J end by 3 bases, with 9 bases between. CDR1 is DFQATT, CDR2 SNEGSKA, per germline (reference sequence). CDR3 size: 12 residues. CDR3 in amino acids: CSALTGYNEQFF. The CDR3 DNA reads TGCAGTGCCCTGACAGGCTACAATGAGCAGTTCTTC.

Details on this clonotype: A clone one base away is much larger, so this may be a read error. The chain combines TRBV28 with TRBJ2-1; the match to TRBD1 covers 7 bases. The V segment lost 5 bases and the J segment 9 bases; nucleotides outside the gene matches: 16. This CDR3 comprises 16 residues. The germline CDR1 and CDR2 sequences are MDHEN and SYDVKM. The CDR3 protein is CASSVPGGHPNIEQFF. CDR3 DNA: TGTGCCAGCAGTGTACCAGGGGGACACCCCAATATTGAGCAGTTCTTC.

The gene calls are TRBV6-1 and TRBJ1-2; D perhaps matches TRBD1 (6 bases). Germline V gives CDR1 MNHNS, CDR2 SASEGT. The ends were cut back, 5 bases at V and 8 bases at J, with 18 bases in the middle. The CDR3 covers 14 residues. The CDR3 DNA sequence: TGTGCCAGCAGTAAGGGACAAGGGGCTGAGGGCTACACCTTC. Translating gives CASSKGQGAEGYTF.

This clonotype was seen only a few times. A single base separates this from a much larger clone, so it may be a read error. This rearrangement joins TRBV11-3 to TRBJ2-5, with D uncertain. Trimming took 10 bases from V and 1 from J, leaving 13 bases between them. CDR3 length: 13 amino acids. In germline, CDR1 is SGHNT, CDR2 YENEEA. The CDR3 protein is CANSKPVQETQYF. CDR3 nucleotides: TGTGCCAACAGTAAACCGGTCCAAGAGACCCAGTACTTC.

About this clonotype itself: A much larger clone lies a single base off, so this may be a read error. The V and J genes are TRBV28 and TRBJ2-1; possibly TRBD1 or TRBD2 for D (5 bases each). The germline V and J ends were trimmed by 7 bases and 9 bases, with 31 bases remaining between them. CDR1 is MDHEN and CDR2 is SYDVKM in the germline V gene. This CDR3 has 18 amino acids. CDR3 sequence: CASTRPLGWGNRHIEQFF. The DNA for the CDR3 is TGTGCCAGCACCCGACCCCTTGGATGGGGGAACCGTCATATTGAGCAGTTCTTC.

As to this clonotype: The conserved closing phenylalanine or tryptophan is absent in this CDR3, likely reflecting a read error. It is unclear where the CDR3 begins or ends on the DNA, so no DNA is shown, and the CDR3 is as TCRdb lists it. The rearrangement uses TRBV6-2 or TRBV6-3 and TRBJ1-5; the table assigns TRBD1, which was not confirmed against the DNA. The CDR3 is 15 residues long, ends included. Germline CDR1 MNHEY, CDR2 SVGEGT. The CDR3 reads CASSQNLGGNQPPHY.

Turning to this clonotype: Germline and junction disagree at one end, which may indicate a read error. The DNA of the CDR3 is TGCAGTGCCTACACTAGCGGCTCCTGCAATGAGCAGTTCTTC. It translates to CSAYTSGSCNEQFF. The rearrangement uses TRBV20-1 and TRBJ2-1, with 8 bases fitting TRBD2. The V gene's germline CDR1 is DFQATT and CDR2 SNEGSKA (reference sequence). CDR3 length: 14 amino acids.

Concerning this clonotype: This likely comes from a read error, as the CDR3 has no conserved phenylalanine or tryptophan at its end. CDR3 amino acids: CSGGGSSYNEQFL. In DNA form, the CDR3 reads TGCAGTGGAGGGGGGAGCTCCTACAATGAGCAGTTCCTC. The chain recombines TRBV29-1 with TRBJ2-1, with D perhaps matching TRBD1 or TRBD2 (6 bases each). Germline V gives CDR1 SQVTM, CDR2 ANQGSEA. The CDR3 spans 13 residues.

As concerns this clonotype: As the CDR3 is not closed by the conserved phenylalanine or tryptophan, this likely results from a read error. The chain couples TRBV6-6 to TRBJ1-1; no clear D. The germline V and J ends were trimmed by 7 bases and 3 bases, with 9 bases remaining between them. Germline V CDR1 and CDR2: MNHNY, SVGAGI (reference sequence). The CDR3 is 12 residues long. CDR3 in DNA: TGTGCCAGCAAAGTGCCTGACACTGAAGCTTTCTTG. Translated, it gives CASKVPDTEAFL.

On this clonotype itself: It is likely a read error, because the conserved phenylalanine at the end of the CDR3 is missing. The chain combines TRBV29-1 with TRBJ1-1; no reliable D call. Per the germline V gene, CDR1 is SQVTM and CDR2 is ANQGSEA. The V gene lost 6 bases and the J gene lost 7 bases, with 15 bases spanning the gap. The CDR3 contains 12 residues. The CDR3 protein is CSVVAERLEAFS. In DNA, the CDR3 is TGCAGCGTCGTGGCGGAGAGGCTTGAAGCTTTCTCT.

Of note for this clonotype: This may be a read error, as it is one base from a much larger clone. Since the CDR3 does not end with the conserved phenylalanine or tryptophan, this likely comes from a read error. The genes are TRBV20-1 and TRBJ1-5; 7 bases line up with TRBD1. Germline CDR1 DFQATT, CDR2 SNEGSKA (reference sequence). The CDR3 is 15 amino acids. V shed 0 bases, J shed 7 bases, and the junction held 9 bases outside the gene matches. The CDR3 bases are TGCAGTGCTAGAGATCAAACAGGGGCCGGGCAGCCCCAGCATTAT. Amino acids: CSARDQTGAGQPQHY.

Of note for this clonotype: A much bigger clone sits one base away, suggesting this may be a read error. CDR3 DNA sequence: TGCAATGCTAGTCGGAGAAATGAGCAGTTCTTC. Protein: CNASRRNEQFF. The genes are TRBV20-1 and TRBJ2-1; no firm D call. Germline lookup yields CDR1 DFQATT and CDR2 SNEGSKA (reference sequence). The CDR3 covers 11 residues.

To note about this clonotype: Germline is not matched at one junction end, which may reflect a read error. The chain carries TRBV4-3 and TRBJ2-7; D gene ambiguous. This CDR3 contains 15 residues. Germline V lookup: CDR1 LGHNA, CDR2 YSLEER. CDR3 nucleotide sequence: TGTGCCAGCAGCCAAGATCAGATGGGATACTACGCGCAGTACTTC. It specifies CASSQDQMGYYAQYF.

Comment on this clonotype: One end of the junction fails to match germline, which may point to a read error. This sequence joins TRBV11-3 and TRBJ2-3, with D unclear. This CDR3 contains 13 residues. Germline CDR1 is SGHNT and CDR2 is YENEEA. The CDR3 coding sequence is TGCGCCAGCAGCTTAGGCCCCACAGATACGCGGTATTTT. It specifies CASSLGPTDTRYF.

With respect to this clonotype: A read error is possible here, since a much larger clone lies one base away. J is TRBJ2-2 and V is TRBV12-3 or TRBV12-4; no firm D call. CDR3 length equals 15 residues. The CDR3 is CASSLYSTNTAELFF. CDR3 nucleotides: TGTGCCAGCAGTTTGTACAGCACCAACACCGCGGAGCTGTTTTTT.

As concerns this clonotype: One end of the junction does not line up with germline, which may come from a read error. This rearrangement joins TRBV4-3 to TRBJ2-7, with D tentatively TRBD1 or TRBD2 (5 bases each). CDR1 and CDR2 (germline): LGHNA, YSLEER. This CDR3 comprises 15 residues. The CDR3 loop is CASRHITEGFHEQYF. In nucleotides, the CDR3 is TGCGCCAGCAGACACATCACCGAGGGGTTCCACGAGCAGTATTTC.

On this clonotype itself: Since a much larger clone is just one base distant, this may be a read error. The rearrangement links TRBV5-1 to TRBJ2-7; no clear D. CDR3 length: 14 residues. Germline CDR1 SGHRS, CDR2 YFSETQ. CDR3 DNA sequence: TGCGCCAGCAGCTTGGGCTTGGAAGTAAGCGAGCTGTACTTC. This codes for CASSLGLEVSELYF. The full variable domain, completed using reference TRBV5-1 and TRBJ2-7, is KAGVTQTPRYLIKTRGQQVTLSCSPISGHRSVSWYQQTPGQGLQFLFEYFSETQRNKGNFPGRFSGRQFSNSRSEMNVSTLELGDSALYLCASSLGLEVSELYFGPGTRLTVT.

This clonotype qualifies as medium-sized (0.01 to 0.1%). CDR3 loop: CASSLSQSGHRLQYF. CDR3 in DNA: TGTGCCAGCAGCTTATCCCAATCCGGACACCGGCTGCAGTATTTT. The chain is built from TRBV11-3 and TRBJ2-3, with a weak D call TRBD1 (5 bases). The CDR3 has 15 residues. The germline CDR1 and CDR2 sequences are SGHNT and YENEEA. Trimming cost V 2 bases and J 11 bases, with 20 bases left between them.

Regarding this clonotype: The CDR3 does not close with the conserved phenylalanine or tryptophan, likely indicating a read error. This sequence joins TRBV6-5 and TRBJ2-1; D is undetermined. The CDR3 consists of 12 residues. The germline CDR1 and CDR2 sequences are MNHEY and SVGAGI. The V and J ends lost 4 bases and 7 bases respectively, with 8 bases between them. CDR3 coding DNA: TGTGCCAGCAGTTCCGCCGGGAATGAGCAGTTCTCC. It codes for CASSSAGNEQFS.

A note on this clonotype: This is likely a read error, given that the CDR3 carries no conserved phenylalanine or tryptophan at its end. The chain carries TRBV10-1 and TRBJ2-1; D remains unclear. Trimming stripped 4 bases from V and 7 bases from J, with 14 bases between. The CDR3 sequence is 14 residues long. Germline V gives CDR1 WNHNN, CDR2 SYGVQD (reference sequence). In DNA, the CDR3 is TGCGCCAGCAGTGTCGTTCAAACCGCTAATGAGCAGTTCTTG. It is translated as CASSVVQTANEQFL.

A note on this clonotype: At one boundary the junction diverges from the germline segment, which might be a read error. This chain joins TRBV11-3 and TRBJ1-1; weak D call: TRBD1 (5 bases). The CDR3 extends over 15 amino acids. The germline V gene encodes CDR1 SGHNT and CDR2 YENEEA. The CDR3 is CASSLGDLFGTEAFF. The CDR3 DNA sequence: TGTGCCAGCAGTTTAGGGGACTTGTTCGGCACTGAAGCTTTCTTT.

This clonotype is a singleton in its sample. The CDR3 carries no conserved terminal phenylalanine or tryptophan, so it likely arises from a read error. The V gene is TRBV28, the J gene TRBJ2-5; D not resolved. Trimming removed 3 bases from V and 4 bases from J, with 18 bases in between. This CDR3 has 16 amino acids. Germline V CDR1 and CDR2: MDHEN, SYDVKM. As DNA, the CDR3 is TGTGCCAGCAGTTTTAATAACTACCGTGCCGCAGAGACCCAGTACATA. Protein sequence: CASSFNNYRAAETQYI.

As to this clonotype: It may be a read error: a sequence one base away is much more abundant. This chain's CDR3 is CASSQGGSPYEQYF. The CDR3 DNA reads TGTGCCAGCAGCCAGGGGGGTTCCCCCTACGAGCAGTACTTC. This sequence joins TRBV5-8 and TRBJ2-7, with D tentatively TRBD1 (7 bases). The CDR3 consists of 14 residues. V gave up 4 bases and J gave up 2 bases, with 13 bases separating them. Germline CDR1 is SGHTS and CDR2 is YDEGEE.

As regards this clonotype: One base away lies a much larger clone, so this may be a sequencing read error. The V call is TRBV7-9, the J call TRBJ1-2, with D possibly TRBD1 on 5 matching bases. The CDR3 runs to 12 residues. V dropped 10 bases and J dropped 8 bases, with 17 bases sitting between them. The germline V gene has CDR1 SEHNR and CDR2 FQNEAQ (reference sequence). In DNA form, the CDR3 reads TGTGCCACCGAGCCAGGGTCCTTGGGCTACACCTTC. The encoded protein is CATEPGSLGYTF.